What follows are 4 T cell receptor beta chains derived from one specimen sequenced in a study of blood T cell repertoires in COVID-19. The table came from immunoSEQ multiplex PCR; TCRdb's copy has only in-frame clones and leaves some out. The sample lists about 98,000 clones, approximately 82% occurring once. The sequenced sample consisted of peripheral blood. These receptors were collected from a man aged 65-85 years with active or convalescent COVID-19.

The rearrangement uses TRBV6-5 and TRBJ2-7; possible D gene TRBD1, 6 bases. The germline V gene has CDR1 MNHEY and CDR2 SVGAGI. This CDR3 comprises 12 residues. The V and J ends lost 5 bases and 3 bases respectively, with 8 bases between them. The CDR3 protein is CASSRDIYEQYF. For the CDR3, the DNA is TGTGCCAGCAGTCGGGACATCTACGAGCAGTACTTC.

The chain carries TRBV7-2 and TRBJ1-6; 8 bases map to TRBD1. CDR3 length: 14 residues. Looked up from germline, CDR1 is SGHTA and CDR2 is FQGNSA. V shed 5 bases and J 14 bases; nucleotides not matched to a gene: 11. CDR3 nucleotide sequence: TGTGCCAGCAGCCCTGGACAGGGTTTTAGCACCCTCCACTTT. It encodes CASSPGQGFSTLHF. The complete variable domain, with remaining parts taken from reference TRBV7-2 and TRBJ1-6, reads GAGVSQSPSNKVTEKGKDVELRCDPISGHTALYWYRQSLGQGLEFLIYFQGNSAPDKSGLPSDRFSAERTGGSVSTLTIQRTQQEDSAVYLCASSPGQGFSTLHFGNGTRLTVT.

The CDR3 coding sequence is TGTGCCAGCAGCCAAGGGGGAGGACGGACTGAAGCTTTCTTT. Amino acids: CASSQGGGRTEAFF. The chain uses TRBV3-1 (or the pseudogene TRBV3-2) and TRBJ1-1; D is unresolved. Trimming shortened V by 1 base and J by 5 bases, and 11 bases separated the two germline ends. CDR3 size: 14 residues. Germline V lookup: CDR1 LGHDT, CDR2 YNNKEL (reference sequence).

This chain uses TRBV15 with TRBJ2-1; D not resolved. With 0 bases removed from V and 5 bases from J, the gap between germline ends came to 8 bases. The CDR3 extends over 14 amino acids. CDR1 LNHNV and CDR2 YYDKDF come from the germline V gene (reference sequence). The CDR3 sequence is CATSRDRFNNEQFF. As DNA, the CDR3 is TGTGCCACCAGCAGAGATCGGTTTAACAATGAGCAGTTCTTC.